Below are 7 T cell receptor beta chains sequenced from a single sample in a study of T cell repertoires in cytomegalovirus infection. TCRdb re-called the reads through MiXCR, storing one row per CDR3 protein. The data show roughly 700,000 distinct CDR3 sequences, around 31% seen once. The antigens these receptors bind are not known. Sequencing used cultured PBMCs, obtained from culture after CMV antigen stimulation. These receptors all stem from a human donor in good health (CMV status not recorded). Some clones in this sample may be carry-over from other donors' samples.

This clonotype has more than one count but fewer than ten. The genes are TRBV7-2 and TRBJ1-5; tentatively, D is TRBD1 (5 bases). V was trimmed by 5 bases and J by 4 bases, leaving 15 bases between them. Germline V gene sequence: CDR1 SGHTA, CDR2 FQGNSA. The CDR3 has 15 residues. The chain's CDR3 is CASSPSPDRNQPQHF. As DNA, the CDR3 is TGTGCCAGCAGCCCCTCACCTGACAGAAATCAGCCCCAGCATTTT.

This clonotype was observed a handful of times. An end of the junction differs from the germline gene, which may be a read error. CDR3 protein: CASSRTGTSRDTQYF. Written as DNA, the CDR3 is TGTGCCAGTAGCCGGACCGGGACTAGCAGAGATACGCAGTATTTT. J is TRBJ2-3 and V is TRBV19, with 9 bases fitting TRBD2. Germline V lookup: CDR1 LNHDA, CDR2 SQIVND (reference sequence). The CDR3 is 15 amino acids.

This chain joins TRBV7-2 and TRBJ2-1, with a weak D call TRBD2 (5 bases). The CDR3 covers 14 residues. V gave up 1 base and J gave up 8 bases, with 12 bases separating them. Germline CDR1 SGHTA, CDR2 FQGNSA. The CDR3 protein is CASSLDSGNHEQFF. The CDR3 region has the DNA TGTGCCAGCAGCTTAGATTCCGGGAACCATGAGCAGTTCTTC.

Only a few counts were recorded for this clonotype. CDR3 residues: CASSLGGLAGNYEQYF. The CDR3 DNA reads as TGTGCCAGCAGTTTGGGAGGACTAGCGGGTAACTACGAGCAGTACTTC. The chain couples TRBV12-3 or TRBV12-4 to TRBJ2-7; 11 bases line up with TRBD2. This CDR3 contains 16 residues. The V segment lost 3 bases and the J segment 3 bases; nucleotides outside the gene matches: 7.

The V call is TRBV4-3, the J call TRBJ2-7; D remains ambiguous. V lost 3 bases to trimming and J lost 2 bases, with 11 bases between them. There are 14 residues in the CDR3. Per germline, CDR1 LGHNA and CDR2 YSLEER. The CDR3 DNA sequence: TGCGCCAGCAGCCAGTACCCGGATACCTACGAGCAGTACTTC. Translated, it gives CASSQYPDTYEQYF.

The chain carries TRBV7-9 and TRBJ2-5; TRBD1 agrees at 7 bases. Germline V gene lookup returns CDR1 SEHNR and CDR2 FQNEAQ (reference sequence). After removal of 1 base from V and 4 bases from J, the junction contained 6 bases not matched to a gene. CDR3 length equals 15 residues. The CDR3 loop is CASSLGQGWGETQYF. In nucleotides, the CDR3 is TGTGCCAGCAGCTTAGGACAGGGCTGGGGAGAGACCCAGTACTTC.

The gene calls are TRBV6-2 or TRBV6-3 and TRBJ2-7, with TRBD2 matching 11 bases. The CDR3 totals 17 residues. Trimming cost V 5 bases and J 3 bases; bases outside gene matches: 12. The germline V gene has CDR1 MNHEY and CDR2 SVGEGT. The DNA of the CDR3 is TGTGCCAGCAGTGACTGGGACGGGACTAGCGGCCTCTACGAGCAGTACTTC. Protein sequence: CASSDWDGTSGLYEQYF.